This TCR beta chain was identified during a study of blood T cell repertoires in COVID-19. About the study: COVID-19 samples collected from the United States, Italy and Spain covered acute and convalescent phases.

V trimming: 4 bases; J trimming: 8 bases; junction bases outside the gene matches: 5. This CDR3 has 14 residues. Per the germline V gene, CDR1 is LNHDA and CDR2 is SQIVND (reference sequence). Per the original data handling: It was from reference gene primer amplification that nucleated cell counts were estimated. Here immunoSEQ multiplex PCR was the method, and the copy in TCRdb shows in-frame clones only, minus some. V and J calls plus clone size are reproduced from that table; the DNA served to infer D and trimming. There are around 100,000 clones in the sample; roughly 80% occur only once, and around 20% lies in the top ten.

Sample: peripheral blood. This chain links TRBV19 with TRBJ1-5, with TRBD1 identical over 10 bases. This TCR was recovered from a man between 65 and 85 years old with active or convalescent COVID-19. CDR3: CASSTGQGWEPQHF. CDR3 sequence (DNA): TGTGCCAGTAGTACGGGACAGGGGTGGGAGCCCCAGCATTTT.